This T cell receptor beta chain appears in the sequencing data of a study of OX40 agonist ivuxolimab in advanced cancers. Overall study: Ivuxolimab, an antibody that agonizes OX40 (CD134), was administered to the patients. Every 2 weeks, patients got intravenous ivuxolimab at one of six dose levels (0.01-10 mg/kg).

The protocol was immunoSEQ multiplex PCR, while the TCRdb copy is restricted to in-frame clones and leaves out a portion. The repertoire includes about 58,000 clones, approximately 87% of them detected once, and approximately 3% sits in the top ten. The sequenced sample was CD4+ or CD8+ T cells sorted from blood, obtained in a trial of the OX40 agonist ivuxolimab. The receptor comes from an adult with an advanced solid tumor such as melanoma, head and neck, liver or kidney cancer.

This CDR3 is CATSPGSDQPQHF. The CDR3 nucleotides read TGTGCCACCAGCCCGGGGTCGGATCAGCCCCAGCATTTT. This chain joins TRBV15 and TRBJ1-5; no definite D call. This CDR3 contains 13 residues. Between the trimmed V and J ends, which lost 5 bases and 5 bases, there was a span of 10 bases. Germline V gene sequence: CDR1 LNHNV, CDR2 YYDKDF (reference sequence).